The 22 T cell receptor beta chains below come from one sample, sequenced in a study of T cell responses to AZD1222 COVID-19 vaccine. Some clones are missing from TCRdb's copy, which holds only in-frame ones; the method was immunoSEQ multiplex PCR. The repertoire includes roughly 90,000 clones, around nine tenths of them detected once, and less than 5.5% sits in the top ten. The sequencing used peripheral blood, collected on day 0 of MenACWY control vaccination. Every receptor here comes from an adult in good health.

The chain is built from TRBV19 and TRBJ1-3, with 7 nucleotides matching TRBD1. Unmatched junction bases numbered 2, after V lost 4 bases and J lost 2 bases. Germline-derived CDR1 and CDR2 are LNHDA and SQIVND (reference sequence). This CDR3 is built from 14 residues. The CDR3 here is CASSRTGAGNTIYF. DNA for the CDR3: TGTGCCAGTAGTAGAACAGGGGCTGGAAACACCATATATTTT.

The CDR3, as DNA: TGTGCCAGCACTTCCGGCGGGGGGAGGAAAAGTGAGCAGTTCTTC. It encodes CASTSGGGRKSEQFF. This chain links TRBV7-2 with TRBJ2-1; 8 bases are shared with TRBD2. This CDR3 comprises 15 residues. The junction had 14 bases not matched to a gene; V was cut back by 7 bases and J by 9 bases. The germline CDR1 and CDR2 sequences are SGHTA and FQGNSA.

This clone was counted once. The V and J genes are TRBV27 and TRBJ2-3; tentative D call: TRBD1 (5 bases). Germline V gene lookup returns CDR1 MNHEY and CDR2 SMNVEV (reference sequence). This CDR3 is built from 11 residues. V was clipped by 6 bases and J by 6 bases, with 7 bases between them. CDR3 protein: CASSQGDTQYF. For the CDR3, the DNA is TGTGCCAGCAGCCAGGGCGATACGCAGTATTTT.

The rearrangement joins TRBV25-1 to TRBJ1-2, with D maybe TRBD1 (5 bases). CDR1 is MGHDK and CDR2 is SYGVNS in the germline V gene. This CDR3 has 11 residues. The V gene lost 2 bases and the J gene lost 11 bases, with 9 bases spanning the gap. CDR3: CASSEGGWYTF. DNA of the CDR3: TGTGCCAGCAGTGAAGGGGGGTGGTACACCTTC.

The gene calls are TRBV27 and TRBJ2-6; D might be TRBD1 (5 bases). This CDR3 is 15 amino acids long. V was trimmed by 10 bases and J by 0 bases, leaving 13 bases between them. Germline V CDR1 and CDR2: MNHEY, SMNVEV (reference sequence). CDR3 nucleotides: TGTGCCACAGGGAATTGGGACTCTGGGGCCAACGTCCTGACTTTC. Encoded protein: CATGNWDSGANVLTF.

The chain links TRBV19 to TRBJ1-2, with a tentative D call TRBD1 (6 bases). Trimming removed 4 bases from V and 6 bases from J, with 9 bases in between. Germline V gives CDR1 LNHDA, CDR2 SQIVND (reference sequence). The CDR3 spans 12 residues. In DNA form, the CDR3 reads TGTGCCAGTAGTAGGGCAGGGGATGGCTACACCTTC. It is translated as CASSRAGDGYTF.

This chain links TRBV15 with TRBJ2-5; 9 bases map to TRBD2. Germline V gene lookup returns CDR1 LNHNV and CDR2 YYDKDF (reference sequence). The ends lost 5 bases at V and 5 bases at J; junction bases unmatched: 6. CDR3 size: 14 residues. The CDR3 protein is CATSSPAGGETQYF. CDR3 nucleotide sequence: TGTGCCACCAGCTCCCCAGCGGGAGGTGAGACCCAGTACTTC.

The chain is built from TRBV6-6 and TRBJ1-3; 10 bases match TRBD1. This CDR3 spans 14 amino acids. In germline, CDR1 is MNHNY, CDR2 SVGAGI (reference sequence). The J segment lost 4 bases and the V segment lost 6 bases, leaving 3 bases of the junction unmatched. CDR3 amino acids: CASRPGQGGNTIYF. The CDR3, as DNA: TGTGCCAGCAGACCGGGACAGGGGGGAAACACCATATATTTT.

V gene TRBV2 combines with J gene TRBJ2-7; tentative D call: TRBD1 (6 bases). Germline assignment: CDR1 SNHLY and CDR2 FYNNEI. CDR3 length equals 14 residues. Trimming took 6 bases from V and 0 from J, leaving 12 bases between them. The CDR3 loop is CASSRRGGSYEQYF. DNA for the CDR3: TGTGCCAGCAGCCGTAGAGGGGGCTCCTACGAGCAGTACTTC.

This clone was seen once. The chain has TRBV6-2 or TRBV6-3 and TRBJ2-1; 8 bases agree with TRBD1. Germline V gives CDR1 MNHEY, CDR2 SVGEGT. Unmatched junction bases numbered 7, after V lost 0 bases and J lost 6 bases. The CDR3 is 16 amino acids. The CDR3 DNA reads as TGTGCCAGCAGTTACTCGAAACAGGGGGAACCCAATGAGCAGTTCTTC. Translating it yields CASSYSKQGEPNEQFF.

V is TRBV27 and J is TRBJ1-1; D gene uncertain. This CDR3 is built from 13 residues. Trimming left V 4 bases short and J 10 bases short, with 16 bases between. CDR1 is MNHEY, CDR2 SMNVEV, per germline (reference sequence). DNA for the CDR3: TGTGCCAGCAGTTCCGGCGACTCACGGGGAGCTTTCTTT. Protein: CASSSGDSRGAFF.

V and J are TRBV30 and TRBJ2-7; TRBD2 matches 9 bases. CDR3 size: 14 residues. Germline V gene lookup returns CDR1 GTSNPN and CDR2 SVGIG (reference sequence). V gave up 3 bases and J gave up 3 bases; unmatched junction bases: 6. The CDR3 is CAWRDSGSNYEQYF. Written as DNA, the CDR3 is TGTGCCTGGAGGGATAGCGGGAGTAACTACGAGCAGTACTTC.

The chain employs TRBV5-6 and TRBJ2-7; D uncertain. Germline CDR1 reads SGHDT; CDR2 reads YYEEEE. This CDR3 contains 15 residues. V was pared by 6 bases and J by 5 bases, with 21 bases between. CDR3 amino acids: CASTPFGELRDEQYF. The DNA for the CDR3 is TGTGCCAGCACCCCGTTCGGTGAACTCCGGGACGAGCAGTACTTC.

V is TRBV6-5 and J is TRBJ1-6; 8 bases match TRBD1. CDR1 and CDR2 from the germline V gene are MNHEY and SVGAGI. The CDR3 runs 14 residues. V trimming: 2 bases; J trimming: 12 bases; junction bases outside the gene matches: 6. The CDR3 here is CASSYGTGYGPLHF. CDR3 nucleotides: TGTGCCAGCAGTTACGGGACAGGATATGGACCCCTCCACTTT.

The V call is TRBV28, the J call TRBJ2-2, with 7 bases that match TRBD1. From germline, CDR1 is MDHEN and CDR2 SYDVKM. The ends lost 4 bases at V and 6 bases at J; junction bases unmatched: 11. The CDR3 totals 16 residues. The DNA of the CDR3 is TGTGCCAGCAGTTCTGATGCCGACAGGGTATCCGGGGAGCTGTTTTTT. It yields the protein CASSSDADRVSGELFF.

The chain recombines TRBV13 with TRBJ1-1, with D hard to call. This CDR3 comprises 13 residues. Germline values: CDR1 PRHDT, CDR2 FYEKMQ (reference sequence). V lost 0 bases and J 4 bases, leaving 6 bases between the germline ends. This CDR3 is CASSLGPGTEAFF. The CDR3 DNA sequence: TGTGCCAGCAGCTTAGGCCCAGGCACTGAAGCTTTCTTT.

The chain joins TRBV7-9 to TRBJ2-2, with D unclear. CDR1 is SEHNR and CDR2 is FQNEAQ in the germline V gene (reference sequence). The CDR3 is made up of 14 amino acids. Between the trimmed V and J ends, which lost 5 bases and 4 bases, there was a span of 11 bases. As DNA, the CDR3 is TGTGCCAGCAGCCTCAGGTTAGGCACCGGGGAGCTGTTTTTT. This translates into CASSLRLGTGELFF.

This clone was recorded only once. V and J are TRBV9 and TRBJ1-3; no firm D call. V was pared by 3 bases and J by 7 bases, with 8 bases between. There are 12 residues in the CDR3. Per germline, CDR1 SGDLS and CDR2 YYNGEE. The CDR3: CASSALGNTIYF. The DNA for the CDR3 is TGTGCCAGCAGCGCCTTAGGGAACACCATATATTTT.

This sequence joins TRBV2 and TRBJ1-4; a weak D match, TRBD1 (6 bases). The CDR3 has 17 amino acids. Germline-derived CDR1 and CDR2 are SNHLY and FYNNEI. Trimming took off 5 bases at V and 5 bases at J, with 21 bases between the two ends. This chain's CDR3 is CASSPLGGQGQNEKLFF. CDR3 DNA sequence: TGTGCCAGCAGTCCTTTGGGAGGGCAGGGGCAGAATGAAAAACTGTTTTTT.

V is TRBV7-9 and J is TRBJ2-1, with 11 nucleotides matching TRBD2. CDR1 and CDR2 from the germline V gene are SEHNR and FQNEAQ (reference sequence). J gave up 6 bases and V 5 bases, and 6 bases lay outside the gene matches. The CDR3 length is 15 residues. DNA for the CDR3: TGTGCCAGCAGCCCGACTAGCGGGACCGTCAATGAGCAGTTCTTC. This encodes CASSPTSGTVNEQFF.

The genes are TRBV6-6 and TRBJ1-3, with D possibly TRBD1 on 5 matching bases. Per germline, CDR1 MNHNY and CDR2 SVGAGI (reference sequence). This CDR3 is built from 12 residues. V was clipped by 6 bases and J by 8 bases, with 11 bases between them. The CDR3: CASSPGGHTIYF. Written as DNA, the CDR3 is TGTGCCAGCAGCCCCGGGGGACACACCATATATTTT.

This sequence joins TRBV19 and TRBJ1-5; 9 nucleotides agree with TRBD1. The V and J ends lost 0 bases and 0 bases, in that order; junction bases with no gene match: 9. From germline, CDR1 is LNHDA and CDR2 SQIVND (reference sequence). CDR3 length: 19 amino acids. The CDR3 reads CASSIDPGTGRYSNQPQHF. CDR3 DNA: TGTGCCAGTAGTATAGATCCCGGGACAGGGCGATATAGCAATCAGCCCCAGCATTTT.